The text below deals with one TCR beta chain. Its antigen is as yet unknown. The V and J ends lost 1 base and 2 bases, in that order; junction bases with no gene match: 10. From germline, CDR1 is SEHNR and CDR2 FQNEAQ (reference sequence). The CDR3 loop spans 17 amino acids. The source of the sample is a study of T cell responses to AZD1222 COVID-19 vaccine. Study outcomes and limitations: Repertoires were sampled only after the peak T cell response. Just a handful of AZD1222 recipients tested seropositive at baseline.

The method was immunoSEQ multiplex PCR; TCRdb's version includes in-frame clones alone and lacks a portion of them. The sample has 100,000 to 150,000 clones; roughly 91% are singletons. This clonotype was sampled from an adult in good health. This rearrangement joins TRBV7-9 to TRBJ1-2, with 7 bases that match TRBD1. The sequences come from peripheral blood, collected on day 0 of AZD1222 vaccination. The CDR3 DNA reads TGTGCCAGCAGCTTAGGTGAAGGGGGCGCGGTGAACTATGGCTACACCTTC. Amino acid sequence: CASSLGEGGAVNYGYTF.